These 8 T cell receptor beta chains share one sample of origin, sequenced in a study of T cell repertoires in cytomegalovirus infection. These receptors' targets are unknown. From the reads, TCRdb called clonotypes with MiXCR, one entry per CDR3 protein. Of some 150,000 distinct CDR3 sequences listed, 25% to 35% are singletons. The material sequenced was CD8+ T cells from cultured PBMCs, taken from culture after CMV antigen stimulation. These TCRs come from a human donor in good health (CMV status not recorded). Some clones in this sample may be carry-over from other donors' samples.

This sequence joins TRBV4-2 and TRBJ2-1; 9 nucleotides line up with TRBD2. J lost 2 bases, V lost 4 bases, and 6 bases had no gene match. CDR3 length: 16 amino acids. Per the germline V gene, CDR1 is LGHNA and CDR2 is YNFKEQ. As DNA, the CDR3 is TGTGCCAGCAGCCTAGATAGCGGGGGCACCTACAATGAGCAGTTCTTC. Its protein is CASSLDSGGTYNEQFF.

There are a few counts of this clonotype. This rearrangement joins TRBV15 to TRBJ1-1, with D possibly matching TRBD1 (5 bases). CDR1 and CDR2 (germline): LNHNV, YYDKDF (reference sequence). This CDR3 has 13 amino acids. V was clipped by 7 bases and J by 0 bases, with 9 bases between them. The CDR3 loop reads CATKQVLNTEAFF. The CDR3 DNA is TGTGCCACCAAACAGGTTTTGAACACTGAAGCTTTCTTT.

This clonotype came up a few times. The chain is built from TRBV20-1 and TRBJ2-7, with TRBD2 matching over 14 bases. There are 17 residues in the CDR3. The germline CDR1 and CDR2 sequences are DFQATT and SNEGSKA (reference sequence). The V and J ends lost 3 bases and 3 bases, in that order; junction bases with no gene match: 10. The CDR3 DNA is TGCAGTGCTAGGGGACTAGCGGGGGCCTCCCTGAGCTACGAGCAGTACTTC. The encoded protein is CSARGLAGASLSYEQYF.

A few counts support this clonotype. The CDR3 sequence: CASSHDRDEQYF. DNA of the CDR3: TGCGCCAGCAGCCATGACAGGGACGAGCAGTACTTC. The V gene is TRBV5-1, the J gene TRBJ2-7, with 7 bases matching TRBD1. V shed 4 bases and J 5 bases; nucleotides not matched to a gene: 3. Germline V gene sequence: CDR1 SGHRS, CDR2 YFSETQ. The CDR3 spans 12 residues.

The rearrangement uses TRBV27 and TRBJ2-5; 9 positions agree with TRBD2. This CDR3 is 16 amino acids long. With 0 bases clipped from V and 1 base from J, the junction kept 3 bases outside the gene matches. Germline V gene lookup returns CDR1 MNHEY and CDR2 SMNVEV (reference sequence). The CDR3 nucleotides read TGTGCCAGCAGTTTATCCCTAGCGGGGCTCCAAGAGACCCAGTACTTC. Protein: CASSLSLAGLQETQYF.

This clonotype showed up just once. The rearrangement uses TRBV15 and TRBJ2-3; 10 bases are a match to TRBD1. This CDR3 has 15 amino acids. V shed 1 base and J 4 bases; nucleotides not matched to a gene: 2. Germline loops: CDR1 LNHNV, CDR2 YYDKDF (reference sequence). The CDR3 spells CATSRGDRGADTQYF. The CDR3 bases are TGTGCCACCAGCAGAGGGGACAGGGGAGCAGATACGCAGTATTTT.

CDR3 loop: CASSLGTGLDGYTF. DNA of the CDR3: TGTGCCAGCAGCTTAGGGACAGGGTTGGATGGCTACACCTTC. The chain links TRBV7-9 to TRBJ1-2; 8 bases line up with TRBD1. CDR1 is SEHNR, CDR2 FQNEAQ, per germline (reference sequence). The CDR3 contains 14 residues. J lost 6 bases, V lost 1 base, and 4 bases had no gene match.

The chain links TRBV20-1 to TRBJ2-5; D possibly corresponds to TRBD2 (6 bases). The CDR3 extends over 15 amino acids. CDR1 and CDR2 from the germline V gene are DFQATT and SNEGSKA (reference sequence). Trimming pared 1 base from V and 5 bases from J, leaving 17 bases between. The DNA for the CDR3 is TGCAGTGCTAGAGGGGCGGGACCGGTGATGGAGACCCAGTACTTC. Its translation: CSARGAGPVMETQYF.